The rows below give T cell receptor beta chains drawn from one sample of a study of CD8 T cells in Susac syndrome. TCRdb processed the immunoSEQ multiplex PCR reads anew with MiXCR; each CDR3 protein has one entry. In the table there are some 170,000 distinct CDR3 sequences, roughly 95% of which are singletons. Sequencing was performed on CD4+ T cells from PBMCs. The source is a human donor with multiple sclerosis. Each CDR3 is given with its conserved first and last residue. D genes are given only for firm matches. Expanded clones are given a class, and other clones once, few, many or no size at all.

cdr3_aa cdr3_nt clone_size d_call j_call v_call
CASSNTGTRGGELFF TGTGCCAGCAGCAACACAGGGACGCGGGGCGGGGAGCTGTTTTTT - - TRBJ2-2 TRBV12-3/TRBV12-4
CASSLVRDSLQAFF TGTGCCAGCAGCTTAGTCCGCGACTCCCTTCAGGCGTTCTTC - - TRBJ2-1 TRBV7-9
CATTRTTDYGYTF TGTGCCACCACTCGGACCACGGACTATGGCTACACCTTC - - TRBJ1-2 TRBV19
CAITRDQTQYF TGTGCCATAACGAGGGATCAGACCCAGTACTTC - - TRBJ2-5 TRBV7-9
CASSFGPPSGANVLTF TGTGCCAGCAGCTTCGGTCCCCCCTCTGGGGCCAACGTCCTGACTTTC - - TRBJ2-6 TRBV7-2
CASSQGRGTANYGYTF TGCGCCAGCAGCCAAGGCCGGGGGACAGCTAACTATGGCTACACCTTC - TRBD1 TRBJ1-2 TRBV4-1
CASSPLPAGGDNQPQHF TGCGCCAGCAGCCCCCTCCCCGCGGGGGGAGATAATCAGCCCCAGCATTTT - - TRBJ1-5 TRBV5-1
CASSSGQADQPQHF TGTGCCAGCAGCTCTGGACAGGCGGATCAGCCCCAGCATTTT few TRBD1 TRBJ1-5 TRBV7-2
CSARDAATNEKLFF TGCAGTGCTAGAGATGCTGCAACTAATGAAAAACTGTTTTTT few - TRBJ1-4 TRBV20-1
CASSLARDRFYEQYF TGTGCCAGCAGCTTAGCACGAGACAGATTCTACGAGCAGTACTTC once - TRBJ2-7 TRBV7-9
CASSPVWSGNTIYF TGTGCCAGCAGTCCCGTATGGTCTGGAAACACCATATATTTT - - TRBJ1-3 TRBV12-3/TRBV12-4
CSARSDTNNQPQHF TGCAGTGCTAGATCAGACACGAACAATCAGCCCCAGCATTTT - - TRBJ1-5 TRBV20-1
CASRAGQGTYNEQFF TGTGCCAGCAGAGCCGGACAGGGAACATACAATGAGCAGTTCTTC - TRBD1 TRBJ2-1 TRBV7-9
CASSVGQVTDTQYF TGTGCCAGCAGCGTCGGACAGGTCACAGATACGCAGTATTTT - TRBD1 TRBJ2-3 TRBV9
CASSQVGPSGFSYNEQFF TGCGCCAGCAGCCAAGTTGGCCCTAGCGGCTTCTCCTACAATGAGCAGTTCTTC - TRBD2 TRBJ2-1 TRBV4-3
CASSTLGVLDTDTQYF TGTGCCAGCAGCACCCTCGGGGTGTTGGACACAGATACGCAGTATTTT - - TRBJ2-3 TRBV7-3
CSAQDPQGPVQYF TGCAGTGCACAAGACCCCCAGGGGCCCGTGCAGTACTTC - - TRBJ2-7 TRBV20-1
CSAWGTLNTEAFF TGCAGTGCATGGGGGACATTGAACACTGAAGCTTTCTTT - - TRBJ1-1 TRBV20-1
CASSTGMEADTQYF TGTGCCAGCAGTACTGGAATGGAGGCAGATACGCAGTATTTT - - TRBJ2-3 TRBV28
CASSTAPVTGELFF TGTGCCAGCAGCACTGCCCCTGTGACCGGGGAGCTGTTTTTT - - TRBJ2-2 TRBV7-3
CSAREGLQETQYF TGCAGTGCTAGGGAGGGACTTCAAGAGACCCAGTACTTC - - TRBJ2-5 TRBV20-1
CAISREGRGTNTEAFF TGTGCCATCAGTCGAGAAGGCCGGGGGACGAACACTGAAGCTTTCTTT - - TRBJ1-1 TRBV10-3
CAWSLADRRPNTEAFF TGTGCCTGGAGCCTAGCCGACAGGAGACCGAACACTGAAGCTTTCTTT - - TRBJ1-1 TRBV30
CASSLTAVIKAFF TGTGCCAGCAGCTTAACAGCAGTTATAAAAGCTTTCTTT - - TRBJ1-1 TRBV11-2
CSARTQNNEQFF TGCAGTGCTAGAACGCAAAACAATGAGCAGTTCTTC - - TRBJ2-1 TRBV20-1
CSAWRSGANVLTF TGCAGTGCTTGGCGCTCTGGGGCCAACGTCCTGACTTTC - - TRBJ2-6 TRBV20-1
CASSTGHSLLLGTEAFF TGTGCCAGCAGCACGGGACACTCCTTACTGCTGGGCACTGAAGCTTTCTTT - - TRBJ1-1 TRBV28
CAIRATGRDSYEQYF TGTGCCATCAGGGCCACCGGTCGGGACTCCTACGAGCAGTACTTC - - TRBJ2-7 TRBV10-3
CASSTDSYEQYF TGTGCCAGCAGTACGGATTCCTACGAGCAGTACTTC few - TRBJ2-7 TRBV2
CATSDPGSGANVLTF TGTGCCACCAGTGATCCGGGTTCTGGGGCCAACGTCCTGACTTTC - - TRBJ2-6 TRBV24-1
CASSLAGEKTQYF TGCGCCAGCAGCTTGGCCGGGGAAAAGACCCAGTACTTC - - TRBJ2-5 TRBV5-1
CASSYSQETQYF TGTGCCAGCAGTTACTCCCAAGAGACCCAGTACTTC - - TRBJ2-5 TRBV6-5
CASSSSPTAKNIQYF TGTGCCAGCAGTTCCTCCCCGACGGCCAAAAACATTCAGTACTTC - - TRBJ2-4 TRBV11-2
CASSLGQGAGNSNQPQHF TGTGCCAGCAGCTTAGGCCAGGGGGCAGGGAATAGCAATCAGCCCCAGCATTTT - TRBD1 TRBJ1-5 TRBV7-9
CASSGQGSGQPQHF TGTGCCAGCTCCGGACAGGGATCGGGTCAGCCCCAGCATTTT - TRBD1 TRBJ1-5 TRBV2
CASSPSGQSAYNEQFF TGTGCCAGCAGCCCATCCGGACAGTCAGCCTACAATGAGCAGTTCTTC - - TRBJ2-1 TRBV3-1
CASSWASGTSYNEQFF TGTGCCAGTAGTTGGGCTAGCGGGACCTCCTACAATGAGCAGTTCTTC - TRBD2 TRBJ2-1 TRBV19
CSARWLKSSYNEQFF TGCAGTGCTAGATGGTTGAAGAGCTCCTACAATGAGCAGTTCTTC - - TRBJ2-1 TRBV20-1
CAWSIRGGGRTDTQYF TGTGCCTGGAGCATACGAGGGGGCGGGAGGACCGATACGCAGTATTTT - - TRBJ2-3 TRBV30
CASSLAQISSYEQYF TGTGCCAGCAGTTTGGCCCAGATCAGCTCCTACGAGCAGTACTTC - - TRBJ2-7 TRBV12-3/TRBV12-4
CASSPSTRNGYTF TGTGCCAGCAGCCCTTCTACAAGGAACGGCTACACCTTC - - TRBJ1-2 TRBV4-2
CASSSQMNTEAFF TGTGCCAGCAGTTCACAGATGAACACTGAAGCTTTCTTT - - TRBJ1-1 TRBV2
CASSLGLAGLGEQYF TGTGCCAGCAGTTTAGGCCTAGCGGGATTGGGCGAGCAGTACTTC - TRBD2 TRBJ2-7 TRBV27
CSARAVTGGSTDTQYF TGCAGTGCTAGAGCTGTGACAGGGGGGAGCACAGATACGCAGTATTTT - TRBD1 TRBJ2-3 TRBV20-1
CASSFKGTGEAFF TGTGCCAGCAGCTTTAAAGGAACCGGTGAAGCTTTCTTT - - TRBJ1-1 TRBV7-9
CAWSVAGGFTGELFF TGTGCCTGGAGCGTAGCGGGAGGATTCACCGGGGAGCTGTTTTTT - TRBD2 TRBJ2-2 TRBV30
CASSPAGTVSSYEQYF TGTGCCAGCAGCCCGGCCGGGACGGTGAGCTCCTACGAGCAGTACTTC once - TRBJ2-7 TRBV7-9
CSAPRGPYGYTF TGCAGTGCTCCAAGGGGTCCCTATGGCTACACCTTC - - TRBJ1-2 TRBV20-1
CSASLSRYSFF TGCAGTGCTTCCCTTTCGCGGTATTCTTTCTTC - - TRBJ2-1 TRBV20-1
CASSRDSLSGQLFF TGTGCCAGCAGTCGGGACAGCCTGTCCGGTCAGCTGTTTTTT - TRBD1 TRBJ2-2 TRBV7-3
CASSVRPGPYEQYF TGTGCCAGCAGCGTACGCCCCGGGCCCTACGAGCAGTACTTC - - TRBJ2-7 TRBV11-2
CAWSPQGDPYNEQFF TGTGCCTGGAGCCCCCAGGGGGATCCCTACAATGAGCAGTTCTTC - TRBD1 TRBJ2-1 TRBV30